Sequencing of this T cell receptor (beta chain) was carried out in a study of blood T cell repertoires in COVID-19. Study summary: Whether acute or convalescent, the COVID-19 samples came from the United States, Italy and Spain. Nucleic acid was either cDNA or gDNA, and it came from T cells, B-cell-depleted T cells, or PBMCs.

From germline, CDR1 is LGHDT and CDR2 YNNKEL (reference sequence). The CDR3 spans 14 residues. J lost 1 base, V lost 3 bases, and 0 bases had no gene match. In the study's own analysis: Scientists estimated how many nucleated cells there were by amplifying reference gene primers. Libraries were prepared by immunoSEQ multiplex PCR; TCRdb keeps only in-frame clonotypes and omits some of them. D and trimming were read from the DNA, whereas the V and J calls and clone size are those reported in that table. The sample yields about 44,000 clones, approximately 77% seen once. The sequenced material came from peripheral blood. This chain uses TRBV3-1 (or the pseudogene TRBV3-2) with TRBJ2-5; 9 nucleotides line up with TRBD1. This receptor was identified in an older woman with acute or convalescent COVID-19. CDR3: CASSQGQGQETQYF. The DNA of the CDR3 is TGTGCCAGCAGCCAGGGACAGGGCCAAGAGACCCAGTACTTC.